This T cell receptor (beta chain) derives from a study of persistence of HIV-infected CD4 T cells. About the study: Median time on suppressive ART was approximately eight years.

The study's findings and limits: TCRbeta richness was lower in CMV- and Gag-responding cells than in anti-CD3/anti-CD28-responding cells. Within sorted populations, more oligoclonal TCRs accompanied more oligoclonal proviruses.

This CDR3 contains 15 residues. The V and J ends lost 0 bases and 9 bases respectively, with 19 bases between them. CDR1 and CDR2 (germline): SGDLS, YYNGEE. An overlapping HIV-1 Gag peptide pool stimulated these cells at 0.95 to 1 ug/peptide/mL. CD40L-negative CD69-negative CD45RO-high memory CD4+ T cells were sorted as populations depleted of antigen-responding cells. Adults with HIV-1 started suppressive ART while chronically infected. Sequencing used immunoSEQ version 4 in survey mode. Clones were read by immunoSEQ multiplex PCR, and TCRdb kept only the in-frame ones, dropping some. The sample has tens of thousands of clones; approximately 75% are singletons. With regard to this clone: Its antigen is not known.

The V gene is TRBV9, the J gene TRBJ2-7; TRBD1 is a possible D gene (6 bases). The material was CD4+ T cells sorted from PBMCs after 18-hour stimulation, obtained from a patient who received antiretroviral therapy. The origin of this receptor is an adult man with HIV who was CMV-seropositive. CDR3 in DNA: TGTGCCAGCAGCGTAGAAGGACAGATGTACGAGTGGCAGTACTTC. Translating gives CASSVEGQMYEWQYF.